This TCR beta chain was sequenced for a study of identical twins. Study-level points and caveats: Within beta out-of-frame sequences, the excess sharing observed between twins was weaker.

A few counts support this clonotype. The target antigen is unknown. The junction and the germline gene differ at one end; a read error may be behind it. A universal primer binding site was introduced by template switching. The final cDNA contained unique molecular identifiers. TCRdb analysed the 5' RACE reads with MiXCR anew, one entry per CDR3 protein. The repertoire holds roughly 1,500,000 distinct CDR3 sequences, with less than 40% as singletons. The CDR3 is 15 amino acids. The germline V gene has CDR1 SGHAT and CDR2 FQNNGV. V is TRBV11-2 and J is TRBJ2-7; 11 bases align to TRBD1. Input material: cord blood. This clonotype was obtained from a newborn girl in good health. CDR3 amino acids: CSSSLVGQGAQEQYF. CDR3 sequence (DNA): TGTTCCAGCAGCTTAGTCGGACAGGGGGCCCAGGAGCAGTACTTC.